The 27 T cell receptor beta chains reported below all come from one sample, sequenced in a study of Ad26.COV2.S vaccination and SARS-CoV-2 variants. The treatment: approximately 18 received Ad26.COV2.S at low or high dose, single or two shots; a few received placebo; per-sample allocation not given. Repertoires come from day 63 after the first vaccine or placebo injection. Sequenced by immunoSEQ multiplex PCR; TCRdb stores in-frame clones only, minus some. The table has roughly 330,000 clones, about nine tenths seen once; the top ten hold around 5.5%. The material sequenced was peripheral blood, taken in a trial of Ad26.COV2.S vaccine versus placebo. These receptor sequences come from a person aged 18-60 years who received the Ad26.COV2.S COVID-19 vaccine or a placebo.

In its sample, this clone was seen once. The chain uses TRBV2 and TRBJ2-7; 12 nucleotides match TRBD2. The CDR3 loop spans 17 amino acids. With 3 bases clipped from V and 3 bases from J, the junction kept 9 bases outside the gene matches. Germline lookup yields CDR1 SNHLY and CDR2 FYNNEI. CDR3 loop: CASSDSLAGGLSYEQYV. The CDR3 bases are TGTGCCAGCAGTGATTCACTAGCGGGAGGTCTAAGCTACGAGCAGTACGTC.

The chain has TRBV24-1 and TRBJ2-2; TRBD2 matches at 8 bases. V shed 9 bases, J shed 10 bases, and the junction held 12 bases outside the gene matches. The CDR3 spans 14 residues. Germline lookup yields CDR1 KGHDR and CDR2 SFDVKD. The CDR3, as DNA: TGTGCCACCTGGTTAGTCGGGAGGGGTGAGGAGCTGTTTTTT. Protein: CATWLVGRGEELFF.

The chain uses TRBV4-1 and TRBJ1-1; 9 bases map to TRBD1. The V and J ends lost 2 bases and 11 bases, in that order; junction bases with no gene match: 6. The CDR3 runs to 13 residues. CDR1 is MGHRA and CDR2 is YSYEKL in the germline V gene. CDR3 DNA: TGCGCCAGCAGCCAACTCGGGGACAGGGATGCTTTCTTT. It yields the protein CASSQLGDRDAFF.

This chain links TRBV4-3 with TRBJ2-6; D not certain. Per germline, CDR1 LGHNA and CDR2 YSLEER. The CDR3 runs 15 residues. V dropped 7 bases and J dropped 0 bases, with 10 bases sitting between them. The CDR3 reads CASKLTASGANVLTF. The CDR3 DNA reads as TGCGCCAGCAAACTTACGGCCTCTGGGGCCAACGTCCTGACTTTC.

In this sample, this clone turned up once. The J gene is TRBJ2-5, the V gene TRBV7-2; 8 nucleotides match TRBD2. With V trimmed by 1 base and J by 4 bases, 5 bases remained unmatched. Germline-derived CDR1 and CDR2 are SGHTA and FQGNSA. The CDR3 runs to 15 residues. The CDR3 spells CASSLDAGGGETQYF. In DNA, the CDR3 is TGTGCCAGCAGCTTAGACGCGGGGGGAGGAGAGACCCAGTACTTC.

This chain connects TRBV9 to TRBJ2-3; 9 nucleotides align to TRBD2. There are 17 residues in the CDR3. V lost 2 bases, J lost 5 bases, and 12 bases stayed unmatched. CDR1 is SGDLS, CDR2 YYNGEE, per germline. As DNA, the CDR3 is TGTGCCAGCAGCGTTGGACCTAGCGGGGCAGGGCAAGATACGCAGTATTTT. Translated: CASSVGPSGAGQDTQYF.

The chain carries TRBV5-5 and TRBJ2-1; TRBD2 might be the D (6 bases). Per the germline V gene, CDR1 is SGHKS and CDR2 is YYEKEE (reference sequence). With 0 bases removed from V and 4 bases from J, the gap between germline ends came to 11 bases. The CDR3 contains 15 residues. This CDR3 reads CASSLEGGEYNEQFF. In DNA form, the CDR3 reads TGTGCCAGCAGCTTGGAGGGCGGGGAGTACAATGAGCAGTTCTTC.

V and J are TRBV7-2 and TRBJ1-3; D is unclear. Germline lookup yields CDR1 SGHTA and CDR2 FQGNSA. The CDR3 has 16 residues. Trimming stripped 2 bases from V and 4 bases from J, with 15 bases between. CDR3 residues: CASSLSLIGLGNTIYF. The CDR3 bases are TGTGCCAGCAGCTTAAGTTTGATAGGGTTGGGAAACACCATATATTTT. Together with reference TRBV7-2 and TRBJ1-3, the CDR3 gives the full variable domain: GAGVSQSPSNKVTEKGKDVELRCDPISGHTALYWYRQSLGQGLEFLIYFQGNSAPDKSGLPSDRFSAERTGGSVSTLTIQRTQQEDSAVYLCASSLSLIGLGNTIYFGEGSWLTVV.

V usage is TRBV5-1 and J usage is TRBJ2-1, with 7 bases identical to TRBD2. V was pared by 0 bases and J by 10 bases, with 7 bases of the junction left unmatched. This CDR3 is 14 amino acids long. Germline loops: CDR1 SGHRS, CDR2 YFSETQ. CDR3 DNA: TGCGCCAGCAGCTTGGACGGGGGGTTAGGGGAGCAGTTCTTC. Its translation is CASSLDGGLGEQFF.

V and J are TRBV7-3 and TRBJ2-1; D gene unclear. V was cut by 5 bases and J by 9 bases, with 14 bases left in between. This CDR3 contains 13 residues. The V gene's germline CDR1 is SGHTA and CDR2 FQGTGA. The CDR3 sequence: CASSPRWGGEQFF. The CDR3 nucleotides read TGTGCCAGCAGCCCGCGGTGGGGTGGTGAGCAGTTCTTC.

V usage is TRBV9 and J usage is TRBJ1-1; D unresolved. From germline, CDR1 is SGDLS and CDR2 YYNGEE. The CDR3 loop spans 13 amino acids. Trimming removed 0 bases at V and 1 base at J, with 4 bases between. CDR3 sequence reads: CASSVGWNTEAFF. The CDR3 nucleotides are TGTGCCAGCAGCGTAGGGTGGAACACTGAAGCTTTCTTT.

The V call is TRBV20-1, the J call TRBJ2-7; D might be TRBD2 (6 bases). The CDR3 is made up of 13 amino acids. The germline CDR1 and CDR2 sequences are DFQATT and SNEGSKA (reference sequence). Trimming took off 5 bases at V and 7 bases at J, with 18 bases between the two ends. The CDR3 region is CSARGLGAGEQYF. The CDR3 coding sequence is TGCAGTGCTCGTGGACTGGGTGCGGGAGAGCAGTACTTC.

The sample holds one count of this clone. The chain has TRBV28 and TRBJ2-2; either TRBD1 or TRBD2 may supply D (6 bases each). The CDR3 contains 15 residues. Between the trimmed V and J ends, which lost 2 bases and 5 bases, there was a span of 12 bases. Germline CDR1 MDHEN, CDR2 SYDVKM. Here the CDR3 DNA reads TGTGCCAGCAGTTTAAGGGGGGCGGGGACCGGGGAGCTGTTTTTT. The encoded protein is CASSLRGAGTGELFF. Together with reference TRBV28 and TRBJ2-2, the CDR3 gives the full variable domain: DVKVTQSSRYLVKRTGEKVFLECVQDMDHENMFWYRQDPGLGLRLIYFSYDVKMKEKGDIPEGYSVSREKKERFSLILESASTNQTSMYLCASSLRGAGTGELFFGEGSRLTVL.

The CDR3 loop reads CASSSRLAGGNEQFF. CDR3 nucleotide sequence: TGTGCCAGCAGTTCCAGACTAGCCGGAGGGAATGAGCAGTTCTTC. This sequence joins TRBV6-5 and TRBJ2-1; TRBD2 agrees at 7 bases. Germline loops: CDR1 MNHEY, CDR2 SVGAGI. CDR3 length equals 15 residues. V shed 4 bases and J 7 bases; nucleotides not matched to a gene: 10.

This clone has only one observation. The chain links TRBV7-2 to TRBJ2-1, with D possibly TRBD2 on 5 matching bases. With 2 bases removed from V and 9 bases from J, the gap between germline ends came to 14 bases. Germline V gene data show CDR1 as SGHTA and CDR2 as FQGNSA. The CDR3 totals 14 residues. The CDR3 reads CASSLSPSGGEQFF. CDR3 sequence (DNA): TGTGCCAGCAGCTTATCCCCCTCTGGAGGTGAGCAGTTCTTC.

The chain employs TRBV5-5 and TRBJ1-2; D is undetermined. V lost 2 bases and J lost 3, with 20 bases in between. Germline values: CDR1 SGHKS, CDR2 YYEKEE (reference sequence). This CDR3 has 17 residues. Here the CDR3 DNA reads TGTGCCAGCAGCTTTTGGGTGACCCAAGGTGTGGACTATGGCTACACCTTC. It codes for CASSFWVTQGVDYGYTF. Using reference TRBV5-5 and TRBJ1-2 for the parts outside the CDR3, the full variable domain is DAGVTQSPTHLIKTRGQQVTLRCSPISGHKSVSWYQQVLGQGPQFIFQYYEKEERGRGNFPDRFSARQFPNYSSELNVNALLLGDSALYLCASSFWVTQGVDYGYTFGSGTRLTVV.

The chain is built from TRBV7-8 and TRBJ1-2; D remains ambiguous. Trimming took 1 base from V and 6 from J, leaving 9 bases between them. The length of the CDR3 is 13 residues. In germline, CDR1 is SGHVS, CDR2 FQNEAQ. This CDR3 reads CASSLGPQDGYTF. CDR3 coding DNA: TGTGCCAGCAGCTTAGGCCCGCAGGATGGCTACACCTTC.

The chain links TRBV7-2 to TRBJ1-4; a possible D gene is TRBD1 (6 bases). V dropped 5 bases and J dropped 0 bases, with 13 bases sitting between them. This CDR3 region has 16 residues. Germline V lookup: CDR1 SGHTA, CDR2 FQGNSA. CDR3 sequence (DNA): TGTGCCAGCAGCCTCGGGGGCGCCACAACTAATGAAAAACTGTTTTTT. It specifies CASSLGGATTNEKLFF.

This clone was seen a single time. The chain recombines TRBV27 with TRBJ2-1, with 12 bases that match TRBD2. This CDR3 is 17 amino acids long. Germline V gene sequence: CDR1 MNHEY, CDR2 SMNVEV (reference sequence). After removal of 3 bases from V and 4 bases from J, the junction contained 7 bases not matched to a gene. The CDR3 sequence is CASSFALAGGQYNEQFF. In DNA form, the CDR3 reads TGTGCCAGCAGTTTCGCTCTAGCGGGGGGGCAGTACAATGAGCAGTTCTTC.

CDR3 sequence (DNA): TGTGCCAGCAGCTTAGGGGGGGGCACTGAAGCTTTCTTT. This translates into CASSLGGGTEAFF. The rearrangement links TRBV7-2 to TRBJ1-1; D is perhaps TRBD1 (5 bases). CDR1 and CDR2 (germline): SGHTA, FQGNSA. Trimming stripped 1 base from V and 4 bases from J, with 7 bases between. The CDR3 is made up of 13 amino acids.

This clone was recorded only once. The CDR3 sequence: CASSYQGILSEAFF. In DNA form, the CDR3 reads TGTGCCAGCAGTTATCAAGGGATCCTCTCTGAAGCTTTCTTT. The chain links TRBV6-5 to TRBJ1-1; D remains ambiguous. Germline assignment: CDR1 MNHEY and CDR2 SVGAGI. Trimming cost V 3 bases and J 6 bases, with 14 bases left between them. The CDR3 covers 14 residues.

V and J are TRBV6-2 or TRBV6-3 and TRBJ2-2, with a possible D match to TRBD1 (6 bases). V lost 6 bases and J 0 bases, leaving 11 bases between the germline ends. Germline V lookup: CDR1 MNHEY, CDR2 SVGEGT. The CDR3 has 15 amino acids. CDR3 loop: CASSDGTPNTGELFF. The CDR3 coding sequence is TGTGCCAGCAGCGACGGGACACCGAACACCGGGGAGCTGTTTTTT.

V usage is TRBV5-1 and J usage is TRBJ2-2, with D perhaps matching TRBD1 (6 bases). V lost 4 bases to trimming and J lost 0 bases, with 10 bases between them. Germline-derived CDR1 and CDR2 are SGHRS and YFSETQ. The CDR3 length is 15 residues. This chain's CDR3 is CASSRGGPNTGELFF. For the CDR3, the DNA is TGCGCCAGCAGCCGAGGGGGTCCGAACACCGGGGAGCTGTTTTTT.

The rearrangement joins TRBV6-5 to TRBJ1-1; D may be TRBD1 (5 bases). V shed 1 base and J shed 1 base, with 10 bases lying between them. Germline CDR1 is MNHEY and CDR2 is SVGAGI. The CDR3 totals 15 residues. Here the CDR3 DNA reads TGTGCCAGCAGTTACTTGGGGGGTTGGAACACTGAAGCTTTCTTT. Protein: CASSYLGGWNTEAFF.

The rearrangement uses TRBV28 and TRBJ1-2, with 7 positions matching TRBD1. The CDR3 covers 15 residues. Germline CDR1 MDHEN, CDR2 SYDVKM. Trimming at V came to 4 bases and at J to 8 bases, leaving 13 bases not matched to a gene. The CDR3 DNA reads as TGTGCCAGCAGTTATGGCGGGACAGTAGTCAGAGGCTACACCTTC. Amino acids: CASSYGGTVVRGYTF.

The V call is TRBV3-1 (or the pseudogene TRBV3-2), the J call TRBJ2-3, with TRBD2 matching over 12 bases. Germline CDR1 is LGHDT and CDR2 is YNNKEL (reference sequence). After removal of 1 base from V and 6 bases from J, the junction contained 5 bases not matched to a gene. CDR3 size: 16 residues. The CDR3 sequence is CASSQGLAGGQDTQYF. The CDR3 bases are TGTGCCAGCAGCCAAGGGCTAGCGGGGGGGCAGGATACGCAGTATTTT.

This clone has a single count. This chain links TRBV13 with TRBJ1-3; D might be TRBD1 (6 bases). The CDR3 runs to 14 residues. The germline V gene has CDR1 PRHDT and CDR2 FYEKMQ (reference sequence). Trimming took 2 bases from V and 3 from J, leaving 8 bases between them. The CDR3 DNA sequence: TGTGCCAGCAGCTTAAGGGGGGGTGGAAACACCATATATTTT. As protein: CASSLRGGGNTIYF.